This T cell receptor (beta chain) is from a study of blood T cell repertoires in COVID-19. Study-level information: In each case, the material was cDNA or gDNA derived from T cells, B-cell-depleted T cells, or PBMCs.

How the authors handled the data: Amplification of reference gene primers was used by the study to estimate nucleated cell counts. The assay was immunoSEQ multiplex PCR, and TCRdb's table has in-frame clones only and misses some. V and J calls and clone size come straight from that table; D and trimming were deduced from the DNA. The data hold a few hundred thousand clones, with approximately 80% observed a single time. From germline, CDR1 is SNHLY and CDR2 FYNNEI. Trimming stripped 5 bases from V and 4 bases from J, with 12 bases between. The CDR3 is made up of 13 amino acids. Sequencing was performed on peripheral blood. The TCR originated in a man aged 30 to 39 with active or convalescent COVID-19. This chain connects TRBV2 to TRBJ2-7; a weak D match, TRBD1 (5 bases). The CDR3 protein is CASSRQGGYEQYF. In DNA form, the CDR3 reads TGTGCCAGCAGTCGCCAGGGCGGTTACGAGCAGTACTTC. Full variable domain (remainder filled in from reference TRBV2 and TRBJ2-7): EPEVTQTPSHQVTQMGQEVILRCVPISNHLYFYWYRQILGQKVEFLVSFYNNEISEKSEIFDDQFSVERPDGSNFTLKIRSTKLEDSAMYFCASSRQGGYEQYFGPGTRLTVT.